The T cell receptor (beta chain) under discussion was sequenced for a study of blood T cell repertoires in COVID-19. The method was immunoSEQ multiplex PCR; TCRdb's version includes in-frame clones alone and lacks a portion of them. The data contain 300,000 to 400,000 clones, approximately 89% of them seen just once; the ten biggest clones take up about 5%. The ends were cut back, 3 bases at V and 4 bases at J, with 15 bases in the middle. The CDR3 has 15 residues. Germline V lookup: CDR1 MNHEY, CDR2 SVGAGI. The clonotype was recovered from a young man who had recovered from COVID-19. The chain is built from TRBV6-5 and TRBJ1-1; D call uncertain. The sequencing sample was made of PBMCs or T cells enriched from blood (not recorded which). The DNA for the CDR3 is TGTGCCAGCAGTTATTTTGGTGAGGAGGGCACTGAAGCTTTCTTT. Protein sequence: CASSYFGEEGTEAFF.